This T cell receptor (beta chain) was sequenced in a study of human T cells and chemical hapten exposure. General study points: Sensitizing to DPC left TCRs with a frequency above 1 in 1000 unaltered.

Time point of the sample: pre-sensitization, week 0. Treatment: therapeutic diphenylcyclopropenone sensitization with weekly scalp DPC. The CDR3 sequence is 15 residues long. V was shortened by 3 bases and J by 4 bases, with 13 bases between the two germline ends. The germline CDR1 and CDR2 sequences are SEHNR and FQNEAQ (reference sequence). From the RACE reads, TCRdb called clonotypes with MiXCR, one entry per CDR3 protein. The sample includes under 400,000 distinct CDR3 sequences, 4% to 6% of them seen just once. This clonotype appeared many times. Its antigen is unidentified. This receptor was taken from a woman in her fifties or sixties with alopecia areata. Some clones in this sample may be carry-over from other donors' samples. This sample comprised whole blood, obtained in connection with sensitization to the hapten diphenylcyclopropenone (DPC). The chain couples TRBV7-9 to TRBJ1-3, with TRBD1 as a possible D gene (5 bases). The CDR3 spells CASSFSGGSGNTIYF. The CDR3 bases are TGTGCCAGCAGCTTTAGCGGGGGTTCAGGAAACACCATATATTTT.